Each of the 18 T cell receptor beta chains below was sequenced from the same sample in a study of breast tumors, draining lymph nodes, adjacent tissues. Samples came from axillary lymph nodes draining the breast cancer. From the multiplex PCR reads, TCRdb called clonotypes with MiXCR, one entry per CDR3 protein. The data show about 100,000 distinct CDR3 sequences, 21% seen once. The sequenced sample was axillary lymph node tissue. The receptors derive from a female donor with breast cancer. Some clones in this sample may be carry-over from other donors' samples.

The sample holds many counts of this clonotype. This chain uses TRBV7-6 with TRBJ2-1; 7 nucleotides line up with TRBD2. Trimming removed 0 bases from V and 8 bases from J; junction bases left unmatched: 7. The CDR3 has 15 residues. Germline values: CDR1 SGHVS, CDR2 FNYEAQ. The CDR3 DNA sequence: TGTGCCAGCAGCTTAGCCCAGCGGGACGATGATGAGCAGTTCTTC. Translation gives CASSLAQRDDDEQFF.

This clonotype was recorded many times. The chain joins TRBV20-1 to TRBJ2-7; TRBD1 matches at 9 bases. Per the germline V gene, CDR1 is DFQATT and CDR2 is SNEGSKA (reference sequence). The CDR3 consists of 13 residues. The V gene end was trimmed by 1 base and the J gene end by 3 bases; junction bases not matched to a gene: 1. The CDR3 protein is CSARGQGGYEQYF. The CDR3 DNA reads as TGCAGTGCTAGAGGACAGGGGGGCTACGAGCAGTACTTC.

Remarks on this clonotype: A much larger clone differs from this one at a single base, so this may be a read error. This chain uses TRBV11-2 with TRBJ2-3, with a weak D call TRBD1 (5 bases). Per the germline V gene, CDR1 is SGHAT and CDR2 is FQNNGV. Trimming shortened V by 2 bases and J by 4 bases, and 10 bases separated the two germline ends. The CDR3 contains 14 residues. CDR3 in DNA: TGTGCCAGCAGCTTAACCGACAGCCCAGATACGCAGTATTTT. Encoded protein: CASSLTDSPDTQYF. Supplemented by reference TRBV11-2 and TRBJ2-3, the full variable domain reads EAGVAQSPRYKIIEKRQSVAFWCNPISGHATLYWYQQILGQGPKLLIQFQNNGVVDDSQLPKDRFSAERLKGVDSTLKIQPAKLEDSAVYLCASSLTDSPDTQYFGPGTRLTVL.

This sequence joins TRBV12-3 or TRBV12-4 and TRBJ2-2; D ambiguous. V lost 3 bases and J 6 bases, leaving 5 bases between the germline ends. The CDR3 sequence is 12 residues long. This CDR3 is CASSFGAGELFF. CDR3 nucleotides: TGTGCCAGCAGTTTCGGAGCCGGGGAGCTGTTTTTT.

This clonotype appeared many times. The J gene is TRBJ1-2, the V gene TRBV7-8; 7 nucleotides align to TRBD1. This CDR3 is 16 amino acids long. Losses at the gene ends were 5 bases for V and 0 bases for J; bases not matched to a gene: 9. The V gene's germline CDR1 is SGHVS and CDR2 FQNEAQ. The chain's CDR3 is CASSGPTGKTNYGYTF. The CDR3 DNA is TGTGCCAGCAGCGGACCGACAGGGAAGACTAACTATGGCTACACCTTC.

This clonotype was detected ten times or more. The genes are TRBV6-2 or TRBV6-3 and TRBJ2-1, with D perhaps matching TRBD1 (6 bases). Germline lookup yields CDR1 MNHEY and CDR2 SVGEGT. The CDR3 loop spans 16 amino acids. V lost 7 bases, J lost 6 bases, and 22 bases lay in between. Here the CDR3 DNA reads TGTGCCAGCACAATGGGTTATAGGGGGATGGGCAATGAGCAGTTCTTC. It specifies CASTMGYRGMGNEQFF.

This clonotype has a count of ten or more. V usage is TRBV5-6 and J usage is TRBJ1-2; a weak D match, TRBD1 (6 bases). The CDR3 extends over 12 amino acids. In germline, CDR1 is SGHDT, CDR2 YYEEEE. The V and J ends lost 0 bases and 8 bases respectively, with 8 bases between them. The CDR3 region is CASSLGTDGYTF. The CDR3 coding sequence is TGTGCCAGCAGCTTGGGGACAGACGGCTACACCTTC.

This clonotype was found many times. The V gene is TRBV6-2 or TRBV6-3, the J gene TRBJ2-7; 7 nucleotides line up with TRBD1. V dropped 6 bases and J dropped 0; count of bases not matched to a gene: 5. CDR3 size: 14 residues. The germline V gene encodes CDR1 MNHEY and CDR2 SVGEGT. CDR3 protein: CASSSGTDSYEQYF. The CDR3 DNA is TGTGCCAGCAGCTCCGGGACAGACTCCTACGAGCAGTACTTC.

As regards this clonotype: A read error is possible here, since a much larger clone lies one base away. The gene calls are TRBV14 and TRBJ1-2, with D perhaps matching TRBD1 (5 bases). The CDR3 extends over 15 amino acids. Deletions cut 2 bases from V and 4 bases from J, with 14 bases between. CDR1 and CDR2 (germline): SGHDN, FVKESK. CDR3 residues: CASSQYVGLPYGYTF. Here the CDR3 DNA reads TGTGCCAGCAGCCAATATGTGGGGCTTCCCTATGGCTACACCTTC.

This clonotype was observed at least ten times. The rearrangement links TRBV5-1 to TRBJ2-5; tentatively, D is TRBD2 (5 bases). This CDR3 comprises 15 residues. Germline CDR1 reads SGHRS; CDR2 reads YFSETQ. Trimming stripped 0 bases from V and 9 bases from J, with 18 bases between. The CDR3 spells CASSLDGVAPGAQYF. DNA of the CDR3: TGCGCCAGCAGCTTGGACGGGGTGGCTCCCGGTGCCCAGTACTTC.

This clonotype was recorded many times. This chain links TRBV5-1 with TRBJ1-5, with 7 bases matching TRBD1. Losses at the gene ends were 0 bases for V and 6 bases for J; bases not matched to a gene: 3. The CDR3 runs to 14 residues. Germline CDR1 SGHRS, CDR2 YFSETQ. Written as DNA, the CDR3 is TGCGCCAGCAGCTTGGCAGGGGGACCTCAGCCCCAGCATTTT. Amino acids: CASSLAGGPQPQHF.

This clonotype has more than one count but fewer than ten. A clone one base away is much larger, so this may be a read error. The rearrangement joins TRBV4-1 to TRBJ2-7, with TRBD2 matching 16 bases. This CDR3 is built from 17 residues. CDR1 and CDR2 (germline): MGHRA, YSYEKL. Losses at the gene ends were 6 bases for V and 5 bases for J; bases not matched to a gene: 10. This CDR3 reads CASSRFGTSGGADEQYF. In DNA form, the CDR3 reads TGCGCCAGCAGTCGCTTCGGGACTAGCGGGGGGGCCGACGAGCAGTACTTC.

As for this clonotype: This sequence may be a read error, since a much larger clone differs from it by one base. J is TRBJ2-7 and V is TRBV28; D is undetermined. Germline CDR1 and CDR2: MDHEN and SYDVKM. This CDR3 contains 10 residues. Deletions cut 8 bases from V and 3 bases from J, with 5 bases between. The CDR3 loop reads CASGNYEQYF. The CDR3, as DNA: TGTGCCAGCGGCAACTACGAGCAGTACTTC.

The chain joins TRBV30 to TRBJ2-5, with D possibly matching TRBD2 (6 bases). Deletions cut 3 bases from V and 5 bases from J, with 16 bases between. There are 14 residues in the CDR3. Germline V gives CDR1 GTSNPN, CDR2 SVGIG (reference sequence). CDR3 nucleotides: TGTGCCTGGAGCGCGGGACTCCCCCCGGAGACCCAGTACTTC. It translates to CAWSAGLPPETQYF.

This clonotype was detected ten times or more. This chain joins TRBV5-1 and TRBJ2-7, with unresolved D. Germline V gene data show CDR1 as SGHRS and CDR2 as YFSETQ. V lost 4 bases, J lost 2 bases, and 16 bases lay in between. The CDR3 has 15 residues. CDR3 sequence reads: CASSPRKAETYEQYF. The CDR3 DNA reads TGCGCCAGCAGCCCACGAAAGGCGGAAACCTACGAGCAGTACTTC.

Ten or more counts support this clonotype. The gene calls are TRBV30 and TRBJ1-2; D gene unclear. Per the germline V gene, CDR1 is GTSNPN and CDR2 is SVGIG (reference sequence). The CDR3 has 13 residues. Trimming removed 8 bases at V and 0 bases at J, with 13 bases between. This CDR3 is CAGQDRANYGYTF. The CDR3 bases are TGTGCCGGGCAAGACCGGGCTAACTATGGCTACACCTTC.

At least ten counts were recorded for this clonotype. The genes are TRBV2 and TRBJ1-6; 9 positions match TRBD1. The trim removed 6 bases at V and 7 bases at J, leaving 10 bases unmatched. The CDR3 totals 16 residues. The V gene's germline CDR1 is SNHLY and CDR2 FYNNEI. The CDR3 region is CASSVETGGENSPLHF. The CDR3 DNA is TGTGCCAGCAGCGTTGAGACAGGGGGGGAGAATTCACCCCTCCACTTT.

This clonotype was counted at least ten times. V usage is TRBV11-2 and J usage is TRBJ2-7; 9 bases line up with TRBD2. CDR1 is SGHAT and CDR2 is FQNNGV in the germline V gene. The V gene end was trimmed by 0 bases and the J gene end by 4 bases; junction bases not matched to a gene: 7. The CDR3 has 16 residues. The CDR3 nucleotides are TGTGCCAGCAGCTTAGAACTGAGACTAGCGGTTTACGAGCAGTACTTC. It is translated as CASSLELRLAVYEQYF.